What follows describes a single T cell receptor beta chain. Its antigen is unidentified. Assay: immunoSEQ multiplex PCR; the TCRdb copy retains only in-frame clones and omits some. The sample comprises about 9,800 clones, roughly 62% of which are singletons, and roughly 16% rests with the top ten. The data derive from a study of CD4+ T cells in melanoma. Study-wide points: CD8+ T cell, macrophage and B cell function reportedly correlated with neoantigen-specific CD4+ T cells. Reportedly, melanoma neoantigen-specific CD4+ T cells showed varied differentiation states.

The sample consisted of cells from a culture (not recorded whether cultured in vitro). This sequence was found in a human donor with melanoma.

The CDR3 region has the DNA TGTGCCAGCAGCCCCGGATATGCCAAAAACATTCAGTACTTC. This gives the protein CASSPGYAKNIQYF. The rearrangement uses TRBV7-2 and TRBJ2-4, with D unclear. Trimming stripped 5 bases from V and 1 base from J, with 9 bases between. CDR1 is SGHTA and CDR2 is FQGNSA in the germline V gene. The CDR3 spans 14 residues. The variable domain in full, with the rest retrieved from reference TRBV7-2 and TRBJ2-4, is GAGVSQSPSNKVTEKGKDVELRCDPISGHTALYWYRQSLGQGLEFLIYFQGNSAPDKSGLPSDRFSAERTGGSVSTLTIQRTQQEDSAVYLCASSPGYAKNIQYFGAGTRLSVL.